This T cell receptor beta chain was obtained from a study of blood T cell repertoires in COVID-19. Whole-study context: PBMCs, B-cell-depleted T cells, or T cells were the source of the cDNA or gDNA that made up the material.

V was trimmed by 2 bases and J by 8 bases, leaving 16 bases between them. This CDR3 region has 15 residues. Germline-derived CDR1 and CDR2 are MNHNS and SASEGT. How the authors handled the data: Cell counts per sample came from amplifying reference gene primers. Some clones are missing from TCRdb's copy, which holds only in-frame ones; the method was immunoSEQ multiplex PCR. The D gene and trimming were derived from the DNA, and the V and J assignments and clone size from that table. The sample holds some 300,000 clones, approximately 80% seen once. This sequence was found in a woman between 50 and 59 years old with active or convalescent COVID-19. The rearrangement uses TRBV6-1 and TRBJ2-1, with D possibly matching TRBD1 (6 bases). The sequencing input was peripheral blood. The DNA of the CDR3 is TGTGCCAGCAGTGAAACAGGGAGACCCAACTATGAGCAGTTCTTC. It translates to CASSETGRPNYEQFF.